This entry lists 2 T cell receptor beta chains sequenced from one sample in a study of human T cells and chemical hapten exposure. Blood, whole and unfractionated, served as the source for total RNA extraction. TCRdb independently ran MiXCR on the 5' RACE reads; one entry per CDR3 protein. Among 150,000 or so distinct CDR3 sequences listed, approximately 4% were seen once. The source of these receptors is a female donor in good health.

In its sample, this clonotype was seen many times. The chain combines TRBV6-6 with TRBJ2-3; D is perhaps TRBD2 (6 bases). CDR3 length: 14 residues. With 9 bases removed from V and 2 bases from J, the gap between germline ends came to 15 bases. Per germline, CDR1 MNHNY and CDR2 SVGAGI (reference sequence). The DNA of the CDR3 is TGTGCCAGTGGGAGGCGGGGCGTCACAGATACGCAGTATTTT. The encoded protein is CASGRRGVTDTQYF.

This clonotype was seen many times. At one boundary the junction diverges from the germline segment, which might be a read error. This chain uses TRBV2 with TRBJ1-5; D ambiguous. Germline CDR1 SNHLY, CDR2 FYNNEI. CDR3 size: 12 residues. Here the CDR3 reads CASSQADQPQHF. DNA for the CDR3: TGTGCCAGCAGTCAAGCGGATCAGCCCCAGCATTTT.